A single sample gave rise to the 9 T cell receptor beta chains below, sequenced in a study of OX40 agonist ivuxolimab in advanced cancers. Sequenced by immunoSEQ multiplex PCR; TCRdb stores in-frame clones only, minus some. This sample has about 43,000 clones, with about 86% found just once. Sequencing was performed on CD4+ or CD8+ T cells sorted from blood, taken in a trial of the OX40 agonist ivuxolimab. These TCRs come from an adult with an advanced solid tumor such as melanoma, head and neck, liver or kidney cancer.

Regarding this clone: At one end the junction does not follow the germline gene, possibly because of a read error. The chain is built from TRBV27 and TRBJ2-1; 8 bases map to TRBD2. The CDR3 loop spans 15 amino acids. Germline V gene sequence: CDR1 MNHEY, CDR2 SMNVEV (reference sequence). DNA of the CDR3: TGTGCCAGCAGCTTATACACTAGCGGTTACAATGAGCAGTTCTTC. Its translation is CASSLYTSGYNEQFF.

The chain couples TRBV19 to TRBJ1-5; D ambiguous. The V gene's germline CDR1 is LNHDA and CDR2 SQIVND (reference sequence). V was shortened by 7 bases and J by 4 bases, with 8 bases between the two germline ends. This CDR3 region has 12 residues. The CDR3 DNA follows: TGTGCCAGTACCTTGGGGAATCAGCCCCAGCATTTT. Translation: CASTLGNQPQHF.

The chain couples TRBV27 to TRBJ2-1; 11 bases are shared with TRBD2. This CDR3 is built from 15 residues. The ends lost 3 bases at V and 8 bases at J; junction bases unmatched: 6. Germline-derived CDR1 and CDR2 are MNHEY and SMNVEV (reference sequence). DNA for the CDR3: TGTGCCAGCAGTTTGAGCCTAGCGGGAGGCTATGAGCAGTTCTTC. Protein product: CASSLSLAGGYEQFF.

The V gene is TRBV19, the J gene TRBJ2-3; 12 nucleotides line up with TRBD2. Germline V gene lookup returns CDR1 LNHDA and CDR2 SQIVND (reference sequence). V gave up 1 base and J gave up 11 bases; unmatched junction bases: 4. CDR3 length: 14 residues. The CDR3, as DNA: TGTGCCAGTAGTATAGCCCCACTAGCGGGGGGGCAGTATTTT. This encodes CASSIAPLAGGQYF.

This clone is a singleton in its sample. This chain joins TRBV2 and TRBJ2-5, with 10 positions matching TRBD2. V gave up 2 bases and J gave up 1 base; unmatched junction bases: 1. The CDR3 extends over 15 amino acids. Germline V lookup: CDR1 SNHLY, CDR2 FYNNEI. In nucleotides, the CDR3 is TGTGCCAGCAGTGAACGGACTAGCGGCCAAGAGACCCAGTACTTC. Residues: CASSERTSGQETQYF.

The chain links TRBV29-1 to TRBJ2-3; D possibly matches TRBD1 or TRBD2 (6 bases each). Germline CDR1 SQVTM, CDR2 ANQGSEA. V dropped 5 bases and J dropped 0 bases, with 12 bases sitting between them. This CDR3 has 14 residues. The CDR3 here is CSVIWGASTDTQYF. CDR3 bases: TGCAGCGTTATTTGGGGGGCCAGCACAGATACGCAGTATTTT.

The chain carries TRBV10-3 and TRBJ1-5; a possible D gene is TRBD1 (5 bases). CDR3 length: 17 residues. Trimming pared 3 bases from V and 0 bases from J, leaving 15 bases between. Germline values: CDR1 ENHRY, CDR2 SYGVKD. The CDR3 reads CAISDREGPYSNQPQHF. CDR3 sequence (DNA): TGTGCCATCAGTGATCGGGAGGGACCTTATAGCAATCAGCCCCAGCATTTT.

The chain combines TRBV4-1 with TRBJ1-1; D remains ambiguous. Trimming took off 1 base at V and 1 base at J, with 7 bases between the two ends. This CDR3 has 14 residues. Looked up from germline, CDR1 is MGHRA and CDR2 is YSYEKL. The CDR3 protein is CASSQGQPNTEAFF. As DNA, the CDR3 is TGCGCCAGCAGCCAAGGACAACCGAACACTGAAGCTTTCTTT.

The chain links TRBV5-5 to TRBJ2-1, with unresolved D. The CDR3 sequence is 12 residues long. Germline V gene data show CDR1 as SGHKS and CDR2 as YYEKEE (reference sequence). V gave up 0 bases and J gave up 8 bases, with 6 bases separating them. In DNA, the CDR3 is TGTGCCAGCAGCTTGGACGGGTATGAGCAGTTCTTC. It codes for CASSLDGYEQFF.